This T cell receptor beta chain was sequenced for a study of cytomegalovirus exposure and HLA in healthy donors. Study as a whole: The same platform was used for the 120 validation repertoires and the 600 to 700 first-cohort repertoires, a later analysis reported. The study, taken as a whole, reports: In vitro experiments confirmed that a few CMV-associated chains were specific for CMV antigens. Among TCR beta chains, those listed as cytomegalovirus-associated numbered roughly 150.

Deletions cut 0 bases from V and 8 bases from J, with 7 bases between. CDR3 length: 13 amino acids. CDR1 is SNHLY and CDR2 is FYNNEI in the germline V gene. Using immunoSEQ multiplex PCR, the repertoire was profiled, and TCRdb retains in-frame clones only, with some absent. Counted here are approximately 270,000 clones, 80% to 90% occurring once; the ten biggest clones make up less than 1.2%. As concerns this clone: What it binds is not known.

The sequenced material came from PBMCs. The gene calls are TRBV2 and TRBJ2-2, with no clear D. The clonotype originates from a woman younger than 35 in good health and CMV-seronegative. CDR3 in amino acids: CASSEASPGELFF. CDR3 nucleotides: TGTGCCAGCAGTGAAGCGAGTCCGGGGGAGCTGTTTTTT.